These 26 T cell receptor beta chains were sequenced from one sample in a study of control samples from healthy donors and cancer patients. Using immunoSEQ multiplex PCR, the repertoire was profiled, and TCRdb retains in-frame clones only, with some absent. The data hold 150,000 to 200,000 clones, with almost 90% observed a single time. Sample: blood. These receptors were taken from a man younger than 35 in good health.

The chain joins TRBV4-3 to TRBJ1-3, with a weak D call TRBD1 (5 bases). The V and J ends lost 0 bases and 0 bases respectively, with 9 bases between them. Germline V gene data show CDR1 as LGHNA and CDR2 as YSLEER. This CDR3 has 16 amino acids. This CDR3 reads CASSQDRGISGNTIYF. In DNA form, the CDR3 reads TGCGCCAGCAGCCAAGATCGGGGGATCTCTGGAAACACCATATATTTT.

The V call is TRBV5-1, the J call TRBJ2-7; 7 bases agree with TRBD2. The CDR3 loop spans 14 amino acids. Unmatched junction bases numbered 6, after V lost 0 bases and J lost 6 bases. The germline V gene has CDR1 SGHRS and CDR2 YFSETQ. The CDR3 spells CASSLAGGLGEQYF. The CDR3 bases are TGCGCCAGCAGCTTGGCGGGGGGTTTGGGCGAGCAGTACTTC.

This sequence joins TRBV6-5 and TRBJ1-1; 9 bases align to TRBD1. CDR3 length: 14 amino acids. Germline V gene sequence: CDR1 MNHEY, CDR2 SVGAGI. V shed 8 bases and J 5 bases; nucleotides not matched to a gene: 9. CDR3 in amino acids: CASQRQGVGTEAFF. Here the CDR3 DNA reads TGTGCCAGCCAGCGACAGGGGGTGGGGACTGAAGCTTTCTTT.

This rearrangement joins TRBV28 to TRBJ1-2, with TRBD1 matching over 8 bases. The CDR3 is 13 residues long. Trimming took 8 bases from V and 6 from J; bases not matched to a gene: 8. Germline assignment: CDR1 MDHEN and CDR2 SYDVKM. CDR3 nucleotides: TGTGCCAGCCAAGCGGACAGGGAAGATGGCTACACCTTC. Its translation is CASQADREDGYTF.

This clone has more than one count but fewer than ten. V is TRBV5-1 and J is TRBJ2-1; 9 nucleotides agree with TRBD2. The CDR3 has 14 amino acids. Germline V gene sequence: CDR1 SGHRS, CDR2 YFSETQ. J lost 8 bases, V lost 4 bases, and 7 bases had no gene match. CDR3 residues: CASSPAGGRDEQFF. Written as DNA, the CDR3 is TGCGCCAGCAGCCCAGCGGGGGGCAGGGATGAGCAGTTCTTC.

The chain carries TRBV5-1 and TRBJ2-2; D assignment may be TRBD1 or TRBD2 (5 bases each). Trimming took 4 bases from V and 2 from J, leaving 12 bases between them. Germline CDR1 SGHRS, CDR2 YFSETQ. The CDR3 length is 15 residues. CDR3 in DNA: TGCGCCAGCAGCGGGGACGGACCCAACACCGGGGAGCTGTTTTTT. The encoded protein is CASSGDGPNTGELFF.

This chain joins TRBV28 and TRBJ1-5; a possible D gene is TRBD1 (5 bases). Germline loops: CDR1 MDHEN, CDR2 SYDVKM. V shed 2 bases and J shed 3 bases, with 11 bases lying between them. The CDR3 is 15 residues long. Here the CDR3 DNA reads TGTGCCAGCAGTTTACCCCGGGACTCCAATCAGCCCCAGCATTTT. Protein: CASSLPRDSNQPQHF.

In DNA, the CDR3 is TGTGCCAGCAGCACCGGGACCGTACTTAATTCACCCCTCCACTTT. This translates into CASSTGTVLNSPLHF. This chain connects TRBV28 to TRBJ1-6, with a tentative D call TRBD1 (5 bases). CDR1 and CDR2 from the germline V gene are MDHEN and SYDVKM. V lost 6 bases and J lost 6, with 15 bases in between. The CDR3 spans 15 residues. The variable domain in full, completed from reference TRBV28 and TRBJ1-6, reads DVKVTQSSRYLVKRTGEKVFLECVQDMDHENMFWYRQDPGLGLRLIYFSYDVKMKEKGDIPEGYSVSREKKERFSLILESASTNQTSMYLCASSTGTVLNSPLHFGNGTRLTVT.

The chain combines TRBV7-3 with TRBJ2-1; 9 bases map to TRBD1. The CDR3 covers 14 residues. After removal of 9 bases from V and 3 bases from J, the junction contained 6 bases not matched to a gene. Looked up from germline, CDR1 is SGHTA and CDR2 is FQGTGA. The CDR3 coding sequence is TGTGCCAGTGCACCGGGACAGGGCTACAATGAGCAGTTCTTC. It encodes CASAPGQGYNEQFF.

The table lists this clone with a few counts. The rearrangement links TRBV6-5 to TRBJ1-2, with 7 bases matching TRBD1. The CDR3 totals 15 residues. V shed 2 bases and J 0 bases; nucleotides not matched to a gene: 3. CDR1 and CDR2 (germline): MNHEY, SVGAGI. The CDR3 here is CASSYPGQANYGYTF. CDR3 nucleotide sequence: TGTGCCAGCAGTTACCCCGGACAGGCTAACTATGGCTACACCTTC.

J is TRBJ2-5 and V is TRBV6-2 or TRBV6-3, with TRBD1 matching over 7 bases. The CDR3 runs to 15 residues. V trimming: 4 bases; J trimming: 3 bases; junction bases outside the gene matches: 8. Germline V gives CDR1 MNHEY, CDR2 SVGEGT. This chain's CDR3 is CASSFLGQVEETQYF. The CDR3 DNA follows: TGTGCCAGCAGTTTTCTCGGACAGGTGGAAGAGACCCAGTACTTC.

This chain uses TRBV18 with TRBJ2-5, with D perhaps TRBD2 (6 bases). The CDR3 is made up of 15 amino acids. With 0 bases removed from V and 4 bases from J, the gap between germline ends came to 12 bases. Germline values: CDR1 KGHSH, CDR2 LQKENI. The CDR3 DNA follows: TGTGCCAGCTCACCACCCCCTAGCGTTATAGAGACCCAGTACTTC. This codes for CASSPPPSVIETQYF. The full variable domain, completed using reference TRBV18 and TRBJ2-5, is NAGVMQNPRHLVRRRGQEARLRCSPMKGHSHVYWYRQLPEEGLKFMVYLQKENIIDESGMPKERFSAEFPKEGPSILRIQQVVRGDSAAYFCASSPPPSVIETQYFGPGTRLLVL.

This clone was seen once. The chain employs TRBV7-2 and TRBJ2-5; D is tentatively TRBD1 or TRBD2 (5 bases each). CDR1 and CDR2 from the germline V gene are SGHTA and FQGNSA. There are 14 residues in the CDR3. V was shortened by 0 bases and J by 5 bases, with 10 bases between the two germline ends. CDR3 region: CASSLAWDAETQYF. The CDR3 bases are TGTGCCAGCAGCTTAGCCTGGGACGCGGAGACCCAGTACTTC.

Of note for this clone: Other DNA variants within this sample encode the same CDR3. The CDR3 DNA reads TGTGCCTGGACGGGGACAGGGTATGAAAAACTGTTTTTT. It is translated as CAWTGTGYEKLFF. The genes are TRBV30 and TRBJ1-4; 9 bases map to TRBD1. CDR3 size: 13 residues. Germline CDR1 reads GTSNPN; CDR2 reads SVGIG (reference sequence). J lost 6 bases, V lost 4 bases, and 3 bases had no gene match.

The chain recombines TRBV4-2 with TRBJ2-2; D is ambiguous. CDR1 is LGHNA, CDR2 YNFKEQ, per germline. CDR3 length equals 14 residues. Trimming took 1 base from V and 6 from J, leaving 9 bases between them. The CDR3 DNA sequence: TGTGCCAGCAGCCAAGGCTCGAGCCCCGGGGAGCTGTTTTTT. It translates to CASSQGSSPGELFF.

The chain joins TRBV2 to TRBJ2-7; TRBD2 agrees at 13 bases. The CDR3 runs to 14 residues. Per germline, CDR1 SNHLY and CDR2 FYNNEI. The V and J ends lost 6 bases and 6 bases, in that order; junction bases with no gene match: 5. The CDR3: CASSLRLAGGEQYF. CDR3 DNA: TGTGCCAGCAGCCTCAGACTAGCGGGGGGCGAGCAGTACTTC.

This chain joins TRBV30 and TRBJ2-2; maybe TRBD1 (7 bases). Germline CDR1 is GTSNPN and CDR2 is SVGIG (reference sequence). This CDR3 comprises 14 residues. The V gene lost 2 bases and the J gene lost 5 bases, with 12 bases spanning the gap. CDR3 nucleotide sequence: TGTGCCTGGAGTAGGCAGGGGGGAACCGGGGAGCTGTTTTTT. Translated, it gives CAWSRQGGTGELFF.

This chain links TRBV3-1 (or the pseudogene TRBV3-2) with TRBJ1-1; D not certain. The length of the CDR3 is 16 residues. V shed 2 bases and J shed 1 base, with 14 bases lying between them. Per the germline V gene, CDR1 is LGHDT and CDR2 is YNNKEL (reference sequence). DNA for the CDR3: TGTGCCAGCAGCCAAAACGGGTGGACCCCGAACACTGAAGCTTTCTTT. Encoded protein: CASSQNGWTPNTEAFF.

This sequence joins TRBV19 and TRBJ1-1; D is unresolved. The CDR3 is 13 residues long. V was shortened by 3 bases and J by 5 bases, with 10 bases between the two germline ends. Germline CDR1 and CDR2: LNHDA and SQIVND (reference sequence). The CDR3, as DNA: TGTGCCAGTAGTATCACCGGGCTGACTGAAGCTTTCTTT. Translation gives CASSITGLTEAFF. The full variable domain, completed using reference TRBV19 and TRBJ1-1, is DGGITQSPKYLFRKEGQNVTLSCEQNLNHDAMYWYRQDPGQGLRLIYYSQIVNDFQKGDIAEGYSVSREKKESFPLTVTSAQKNPTAFYLCASSITGLTEAFFGQGTRLTVV.

The rearrangement links TRBV7-6 to TRBJ2-4; tentatively, D is TRBD1 or TRBD2 (6 bases each). Germline CDR1 and CDR2: SGHVS and FNYEAQ. The length of the CDR3 is 14 residues. Trimming left V 1 base short and J 5 bases short, with 9 bases between. CDR3 sequence: CASSLGGAQNIQYF. The CDR3 coding sequence is TGTGCCAGCAGCTTAGGGGGGGCCCAAAACATTCAGTACTTC.

This clone was recorded a few times. The genes are TRBV25-1 and TRBJ1-2; TRBD1 aligns across 7 bases. Germline lookup yields CDR1 MGHDK and CDR2 SYGVNS. The CDR3 totals 14 residues. V shed 1 base and J 4 bases; nucleotides not matched to a gene: 3. The CDR3 DNA is TGTGCCAGCAGTGAATCTAACAGGGGCTATGGCTACACCTTC. Amino acids: CASSESNRGYGYTF.

This clone showed up just a few times. In nucleotides, the CDR3 is TGCGCCAGCAGCTTGGGCGGATCAAACGCTGAAGCTTTCTTT. It translates to CASSLGGSNAEAFF. The chain couples TRBV5-1 to TRBJ1-1, with D unclear. The CDR3 consists of 14 residues. CDR1 SGHRS and CDR2 YFSETQ come from the germline V gene. Trimming took off 0 bases at V and 6 bases at J, with 12 bases between the two ends.

The chain carries TRBV28 and TRBJ1-1; tentatively, D is TRBD1 (5 bases). V was cut by 6 bases and J by 1 base, with 9 bases left in between. This CDR3 comprises 13 residues. Germline CDR1 MDHEN, CDR2 SYDVKM. The CDR3 DNA is TGTGCCAGCAGGTCACAGGAGAACACTGAAGCTTTCTTT. It is translated as CASRSQENTEAFF.

This clone was seen only once. Other DNA variants within this sample encode the same CDR3. The chain joins TRBV18 to TRBJ2-7; the match to TRBD1 covers 8 bases. CDR1 KGHSH and CDR2 LQKENI come from the germline V gene. The CDR3 totals 15 residues. V was clipped by 3 bases and J by 5 bases; unmatched bases: 9. The CDR3 sequence is CASSPPDRAVHEQYF. CDR3 sequence (DNA): TGTGCCAGCTCACCTCCGGACAGGGCTGTGCACGAGCAGTACTTC.

This chain connects TRBV5-1 to TRBJ1-4, with TRBD1 matching over 7 bases. CDR3 length equals 16 residues. Germline CDR1 reads SGHRS; CDR2 reads YFSETQ. V lost 1 base to trimming and J lost 0 bases; unmatched junction nucleotides: 3. The CDR3: CASSLQGGTTNEKLFF. The CDR3 DNA reads TGCGCCAGCAGCTTGCAGGGGGGTACAACTAATGAAAAACTGTTTTTT.

The chain recombines TRBV6-2 or TRBV6-3 with TRBJ2-2; D possibly matches TRBD1 or TRBD2 (5 bases each). CDR1 MNHEY and CDR2 SVGEGT come from the germline V gene. Trimming shortened V by 4 bases and J by 3 bases, and 12 bases separated the two germline ends. This CDR3 has 15 residues. DNA for the CDR3: TGTGCCAGCAGTTCACGGGACGTAGACACCGGGGAGCTGTTTTTT. It is translated as CASSSRDVDTGELFF.